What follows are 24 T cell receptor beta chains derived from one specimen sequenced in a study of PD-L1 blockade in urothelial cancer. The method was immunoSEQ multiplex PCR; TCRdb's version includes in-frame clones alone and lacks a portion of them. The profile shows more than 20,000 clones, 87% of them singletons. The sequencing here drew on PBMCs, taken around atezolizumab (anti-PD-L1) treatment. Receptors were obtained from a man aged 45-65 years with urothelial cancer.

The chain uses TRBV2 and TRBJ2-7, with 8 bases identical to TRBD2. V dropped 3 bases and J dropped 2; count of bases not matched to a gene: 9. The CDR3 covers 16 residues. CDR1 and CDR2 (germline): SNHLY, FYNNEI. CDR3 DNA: TGTGCCAGCAGTGATCTAGAACTAGCGGAACCCTACGAGCAGTACTTC. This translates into CASSDLELAEPYEQYF.

CDR3 sequence reads: CASGLGAGGNEKLFF. CDR3 in DNA: TGTGCTAGTGGTTTGGGAGCAGGGGGAAATGAAAAACTGTTTTTT. The chain joins TRBV12-5 to TRBJ1-4, with 7 positions matching TRBD1. J was trimmed by 5 bases and V by 1 base; bases with no gene match: 4. CDR3 length: 15 amino acids. Germline CDR1 LGHNT, CDR2 FRNRAP. The full variable domain, in which reference TRBV12-5 and TRBJ1-4 provide the parts outside the CDR3, is DARVTQTPRHKVTEMGQEVTMRCQPILGHNTVFWYRQTMMQGLELLAYFRNRAPLDDSGMPKDRFSAEMPDATLATLKIQPSEPRDSAVYFCASGLGAGGNEKLFFGSGTQLSVL.

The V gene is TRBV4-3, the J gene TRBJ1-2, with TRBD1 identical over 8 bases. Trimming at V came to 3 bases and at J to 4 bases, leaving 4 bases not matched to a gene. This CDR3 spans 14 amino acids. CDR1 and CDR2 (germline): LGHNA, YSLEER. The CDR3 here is CASSQGTGLYGYTF. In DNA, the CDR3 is TGCGCCAGCAGCCAGGGGACAGGTCTCTATGGCTACACCTTC.

CDR3 DNA: TGTGCCAGCAGCTTGAGGGGGACACAAGAGACCCAGTACTTC. As protein: CASSLRGTQETQYF. The genes are TRBV5-4 and TRBJ2-5; perhaps TRBD1 as D (6 bases). Germline lookup yields CDR1 SGHNT and CDR2 YYREEE (reference sequence). The ends were cut back, 1 base at V and 2 bases at J, with 9 bases in the middle. The CDR3 contains 14 residues. The variable domain in full, completed from reference TRBV5-4 and TRBJ2-5, reads ETGVTQSPTHLIKTRGQQVTLRCSSQSGHNTVSWYQQALGQGPQFIFQYYREEENGRGNFPPRFSGLQFPNYSSELNVNALELDDSALYLCASSLRGTQETQYFGPGTRLLVL.

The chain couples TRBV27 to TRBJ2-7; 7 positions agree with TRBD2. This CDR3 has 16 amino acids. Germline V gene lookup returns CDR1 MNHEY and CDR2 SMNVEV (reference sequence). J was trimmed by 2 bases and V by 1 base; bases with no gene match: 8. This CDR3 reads CASSLLSASGPYEQYF. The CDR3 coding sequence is TGTGCCAGCAGTTTATTATCGGCTAGCGGACCCTACGAGCAGTACTTC.

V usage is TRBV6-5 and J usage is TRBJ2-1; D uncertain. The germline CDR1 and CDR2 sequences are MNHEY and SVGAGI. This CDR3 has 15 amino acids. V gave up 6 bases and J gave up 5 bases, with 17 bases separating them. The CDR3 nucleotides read TGTGCCAGCAGAATTTCCCCCAAACTTAACAATGAGCAGTTCTTC. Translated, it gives CASRISPKLNNEQFF.

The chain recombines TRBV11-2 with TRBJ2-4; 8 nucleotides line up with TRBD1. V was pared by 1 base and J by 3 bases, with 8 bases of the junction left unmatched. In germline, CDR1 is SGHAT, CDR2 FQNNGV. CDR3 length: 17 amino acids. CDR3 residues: CASSLGRTGTDKNIQYF. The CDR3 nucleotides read TGTGCCAGCAGCTTAGGGCGGACAGGGACGGACAAAAACATTCAGTACTTC. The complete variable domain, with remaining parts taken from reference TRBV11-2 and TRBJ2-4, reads EAGVAQSPRYKIIEKRQSVAFWCNPISGHATLYWYQQILGQGPKLLIQFQNNGVVDDSQLPKDRFSAERLKGVDSTLKIQPAKLEDSAVYLCASSLGRTGTDKNIQYFGAGTRLSVL.

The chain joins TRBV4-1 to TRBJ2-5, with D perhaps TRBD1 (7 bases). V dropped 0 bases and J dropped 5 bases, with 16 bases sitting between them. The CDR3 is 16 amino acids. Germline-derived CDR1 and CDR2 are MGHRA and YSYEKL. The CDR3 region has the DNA TGCGCCAGCAGCCAAGATGCGCCAGGGGGGTTTGAGACCCAGTACTTC. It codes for CASSQDAPGGFETQYF.

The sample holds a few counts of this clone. The CDR3 spells CASSLGGQGLVSYEQYF. The CDR3 DNA reads as TGTGCCAGCAGCTTAGGAGGACAGGGGTTGGTTTCCTACGAGCAGTACTTC. The chain employs TRBV11-1 and TRBJ2-7; 9 bases map to TRBD1. CDR1 SGHAT and CDR2 FQDESV come from the germline V gene (reference sequence). The CDR3 has 17 residues. With V trimmed by 1 base and J by 1 base, 8 bases remained unmatched.

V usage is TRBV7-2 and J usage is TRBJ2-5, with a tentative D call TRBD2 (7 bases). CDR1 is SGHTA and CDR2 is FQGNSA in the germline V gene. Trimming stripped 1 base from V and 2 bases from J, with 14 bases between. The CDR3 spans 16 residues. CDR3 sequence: CASSLGMGGPQETQYF. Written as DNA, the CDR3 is TGTGCCAGCAGCTTAGGGATGGGGGGGCCACAAGAGACCCAGTACTTC.

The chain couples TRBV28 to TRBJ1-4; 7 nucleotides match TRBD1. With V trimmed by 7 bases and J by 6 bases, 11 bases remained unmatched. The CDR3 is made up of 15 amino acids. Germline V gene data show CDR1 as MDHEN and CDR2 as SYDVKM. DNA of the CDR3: TGTGCCAGCACCCTACAGGGGCTCGGGTATGAAAAACTGTTTTTT. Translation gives CASTLQGLGYEKLFF.

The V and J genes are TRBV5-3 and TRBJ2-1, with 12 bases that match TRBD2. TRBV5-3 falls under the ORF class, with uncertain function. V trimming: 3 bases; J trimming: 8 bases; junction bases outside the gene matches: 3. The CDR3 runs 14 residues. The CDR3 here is CARSWASGRDEQFF. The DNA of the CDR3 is TGTGCCAGAAGCTGGGCTAGCGGGAGGGATGAGCAGTTCTTC.

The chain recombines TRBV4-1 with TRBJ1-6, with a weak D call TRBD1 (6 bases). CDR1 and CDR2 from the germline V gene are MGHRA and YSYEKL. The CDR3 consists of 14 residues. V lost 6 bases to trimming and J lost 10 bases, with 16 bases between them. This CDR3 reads CASREQGLRSPLHF. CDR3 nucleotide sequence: TGCGCCAGCAGAGAACAGGGTCTTAGGTCACCCCTCCACTTT.

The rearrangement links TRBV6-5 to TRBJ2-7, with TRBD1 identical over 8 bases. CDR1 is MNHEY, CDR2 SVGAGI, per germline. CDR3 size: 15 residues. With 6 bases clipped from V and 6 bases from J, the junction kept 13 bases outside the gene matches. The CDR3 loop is CASRNQGAPPGEQYF. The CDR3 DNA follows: TGTGCCAGCAGAAACCAGGGGGCGCCGCCTGGCGAGCAGTACTTC.

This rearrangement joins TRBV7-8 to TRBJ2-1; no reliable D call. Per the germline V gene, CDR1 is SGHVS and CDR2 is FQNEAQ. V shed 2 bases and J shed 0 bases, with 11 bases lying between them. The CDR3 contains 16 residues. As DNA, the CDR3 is TGTGCCAGCAGCTTACTGACTTCCAGCTCCTACAATGAGCAGTTCTTC. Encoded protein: CASSLLTSSSYNEQFF.

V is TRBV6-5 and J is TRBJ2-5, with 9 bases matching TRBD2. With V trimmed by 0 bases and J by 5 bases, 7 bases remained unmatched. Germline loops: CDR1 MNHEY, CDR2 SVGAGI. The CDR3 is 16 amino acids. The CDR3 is CASSYSGRGGSETQYF. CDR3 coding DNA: TGTGCCAGCAGTTACTCGGGGCGGGGGGGCTCGGAGACCCAGTACTTC.

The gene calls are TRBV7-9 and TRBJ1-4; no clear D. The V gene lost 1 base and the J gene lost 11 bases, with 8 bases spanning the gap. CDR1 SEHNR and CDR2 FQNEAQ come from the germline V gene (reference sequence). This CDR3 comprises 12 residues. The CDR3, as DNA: TGTGCCAGCAGCTTAGAAGGAGGTAAACTGTTTTTT. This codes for CASSLEGGKLFF.

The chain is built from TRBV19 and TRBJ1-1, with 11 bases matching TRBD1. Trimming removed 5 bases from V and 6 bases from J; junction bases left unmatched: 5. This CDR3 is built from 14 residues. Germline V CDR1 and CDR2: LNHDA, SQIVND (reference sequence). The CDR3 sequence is CASSRPGQGAEAFF. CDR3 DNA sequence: TGTGCCAGTAGTCGACCGGGACAGGGGGCTGAAGCTTTCTTT.

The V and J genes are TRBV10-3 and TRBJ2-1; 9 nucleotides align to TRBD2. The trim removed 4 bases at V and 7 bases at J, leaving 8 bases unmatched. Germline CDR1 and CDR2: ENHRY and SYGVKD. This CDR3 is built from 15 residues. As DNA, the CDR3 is TGTGCCATCAGTGTACAGCGGGGGGTAGGTAATGAGCAGTTCTTC. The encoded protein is CAISVQRGVGNEQFF.

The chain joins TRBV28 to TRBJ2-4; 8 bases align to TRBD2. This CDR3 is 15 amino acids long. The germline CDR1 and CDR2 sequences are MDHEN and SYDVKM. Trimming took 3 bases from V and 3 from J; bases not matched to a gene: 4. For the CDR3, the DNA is TGTGCCAGCAGTTTGACGGGGGGGGGCAAAAACATTCAGTACTTC. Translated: CASSLTGGGKNIQYF.

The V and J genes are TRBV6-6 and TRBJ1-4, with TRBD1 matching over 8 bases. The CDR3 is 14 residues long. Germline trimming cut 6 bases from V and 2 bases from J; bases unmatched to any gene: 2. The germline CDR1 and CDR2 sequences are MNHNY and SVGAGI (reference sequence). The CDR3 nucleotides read TGTGCCAGCAGGAGACAGGGGACTAATGAAAAACTGTTTTTT. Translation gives CASRRQGTNEKLFF.

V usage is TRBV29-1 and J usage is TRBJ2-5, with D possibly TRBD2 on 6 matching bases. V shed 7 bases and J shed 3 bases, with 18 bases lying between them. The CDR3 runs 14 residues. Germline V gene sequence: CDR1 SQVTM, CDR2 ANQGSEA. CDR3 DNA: TGCAGCGCGCCCTCTGTGTGGGGGGAAGAGACCCAGTACTTC. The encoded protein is CSAPSVWGEETQYF.

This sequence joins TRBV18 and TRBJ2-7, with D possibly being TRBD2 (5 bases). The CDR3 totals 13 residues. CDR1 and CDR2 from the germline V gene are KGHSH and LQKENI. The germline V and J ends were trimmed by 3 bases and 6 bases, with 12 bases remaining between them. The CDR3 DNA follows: TGTGCCAGCTCACCCATAGAGGACTCCGAGCAGTACTTC. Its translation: CASSPIEDSEQYF.

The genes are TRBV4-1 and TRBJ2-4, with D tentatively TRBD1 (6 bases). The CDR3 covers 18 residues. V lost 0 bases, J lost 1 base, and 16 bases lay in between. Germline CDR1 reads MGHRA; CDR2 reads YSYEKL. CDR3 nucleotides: TGCGCCAGCAGCCAAGAAGGTACAGGGAATAACGCCAAAAACATTCAGTACTTC. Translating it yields CASSQEGTGNNAKNIQYF.